The entry below gives a single T cell receptor (beta chain) sequence along with its context. This entry is derived from a study of T cell changes during pregnancy in multiple sclerosis. The repertoire was sequenced with immunoSEQ multiplex PCR; TCRdb's copy has only in-frame clones and lacks some. The repertoire consists of fewer than 90,000 clones, with over 85% occurring once and the leading ten covering less than 2%. This TCR was sampled from a female donor in good health, enrolled as a control in a pregnancy study. This sample comprised peripheral blood, obtained after pregnancy.

The CDR3 DNA sequence: TGTGCCATCAGTCAAACTATAGCGGGAGGTAACTACGAGCAGTACTTC. It codes for CAISQTIAGGNYEQYF. The chain employs TRBV10-3 and TRBJ2-7, with 10 bases fitting TRBD2. The CDR3 has 16 residues. Germline loops: CDR1 ENHRY, CDR2 SYGVKD. V lost 5 bases, J lost 3 bases, and 10 bases stayed unmatched.